One sample yielded the 28 T cell receptor beta chains listed below, sequenced in a study of OX40 agonist ivuxolimab in advanced cancers. Clones were sequenced by immunoSEQ multiplex PCR, and TCRdb holds only the in-frame ones, with some missing. This table has tens of thousands of clones, 80% to 95% appearing once. The material was CD4+ or CD8+ T cells sorted from blood, obtained in a trial of the OX40 agonist ivuxolimab. These receptors were collected from an adult with an advanced solid tumor such as melanoma, head and neck, liver or kidney cancer.

The chain uses TRBV27 and TRBJ1-6; 9 nucleotides match TRBD1. Germline V CDR1 and CDR2: MNHEY, SMNVEV (reference sequence). After removal of 5 bases from V and 10 bases from J, the junction contained 9 bases not matched to a gene. The CDR3 extends over 15 amino acids. The CDR3 reads CASSQSRDRESPLHF. The CDR3 DNA is TGTGCCAGCAGTCAATCCCGGGACAGGGAATCACCCCTCCACTTT.

The chain has TRBV10-1 and TRBJ1-4, with D tentatively TRBD1 (5 bases). V was clipped by 8 bases and J by 0 bases, with 22 bases between them. This CDR3 has 18 amino acids. The germline V gene has CDR1 WNHNN and CDR2 SYGVQD (reference sequence). CDR3: CASLGQAANNATNEKLFF. The CDR3, as DNA: TGCGCCAGCTTGGGGCAGGCCGCGAATAATGCAACTAATGAAAAACTGTTTTTT.

CDR3 nucleotides: TGTGCCAGTAGTATAGAGTTCCGGGCCTACGAGCAGTACTTC. Amino acid sequence: CASSIEFRAYEQYF. The rearrangement uses TRBV19 and TRBJ2-7; D ambiguous. V was cut by 0 bases and J by 2 bases, with 8 bases left in between. This CDR3 region has 14 residues. CDR1 LNHDA and CDR2 SQIVND come from the germline V gene (reference sequence).

This clone was seen a single time. J is TRBJ1-6 and V is TRBV2; unclear D gene. V shed 5 bases and J shed 17 bases, with 16 bases lying between them. The length of the CDR3 is 12 residues. Germline V gene sequence: CDR1 SNHLY, CDR2 FYNNEI. Here the CDR3 reads CASSTYLSIIHF. CDR3 nucleotides: TGTGCCAGCAGTACTTATCTATCTATCATCCACTTT.

V is TRBV4-3 and J is TRBJ2-5; possibly TRBD2 for D (5 bases). CDR1 and CDR2 from the germline V gene are LGHNA and YSLEER. V lost 1 base to trimming and J lost 4 bases, with 13 bases between them. This CDR3 is built from 15 residues. The CDR3 protein is CASSQGVGEVETQYF. CDR3 sequence (DNA): TGCGCCAGCAGCCAAGGGGTGGGAGAGGTAGAGACCCAGTACTTC.

CDR3 DNA sequence: TGTGCCAGCTCACCACCTACTATGGGGGGCTACACCTTC. Translated, it gives CASSPPTMGGYTF. The chain employs TRBV18 and TRBJ1-2, with D unclear. The CDR3 totals 13 residues. Per germline, CDR1 KGHSH and CDR2 LQKENI. Trimming pared 0 bases from V and 8 bases from J, leaving 10 bases between.

This sequence joins TRBV19 and TRBJ2-5, with 11 bases that match TRBD2. CDR3 length equals 17 residues. CDR1 and CDR2 (germline): LNHDA, SQIVND (reference sequence). Trimming took 4 bases from V and 5 from J; bases not matched to a gene: 12. The DNA for the CDR3 is TGTGCCAGTAGTACCCGGACTAGCGGGCTTAGCGCGGAGACCCAGTACTTC. Translation: CASSTRTSGLSAETQYF.

The V and J genes are TRBV5-1 and TRBJ2-7; D perhaps matches TRBD1 (6 bases). Germline assignment: CDR1 SGHRS and CDR2 YFSETQ. V dropped 6 bases and J dropped 4 bases, with 14 bases sitting between them. The CDR3 is made up of 13 amino acids. The chain's CDR3 is CASTDRRGYEQYF. In DNA form, the CDR3 reads TGCGCCAGCACGGATCGAAGGGGGTACGAGCAGTACTTC.

The chain links TRBV6-5 to TRBJ1-1; D gene ambiguous. The CDR3 extends over 13 amino acids. Germline V CDR1 and CDR2: MNHEY, SVGAGI. Trimming pared 2 bases from V and 1 base from J, leaving 5 bases between. In DNA form, the CDR3 reads TGTGCCAGCAGTTACACGGCGAACACTGAAGCTTTCTTT. Translating it yields CASSYTANTEAFF.

V usage is TRBV19 and J usage is TRBJ2-1, with 11 bases fitting TRBD2. The junction had 8 bases not matched to a gene; V was cut back by 10 bases and J by 6 bases. The germline CDR1 and CDR2 sequences are LNHDA and SQIVND (reference sequence). This CDR3 spans 14 amino acids. CDR3 protein: CATSTSGNGNEQFF. CDR3 nucleotide sequence: TGTGCCACCTCGACTAGCGGGAACGGCAATGAGCAGTTCTTC.

The CDR3: CASSLGRLGAQETQYF. The CDR3 bases are TGTGCCAGCAGCTTAGGGCGATTAGGCGCCCAAGAGACCCAGTACTTC. The V and J genes are TRBV7-9 and TRBJ2-5; D ambiguous. V was trimmed by 1 base and J by 1 base, leaving 13 bases between them. Germline assignment: CDR1 SEHNR and CDR2 FQNEAQ (reference sequence). The CDR3 has 16 amino acids.

This clone was seen only once. V and J are TRBV18 and TRBJ2-2; TRBD2 matches 8 bases. The CDR3 is 14 residues long. V lost 6 bases and J lost 5; bases outside the gene matches: 5. Germline V CDR1 and CDR2: KGHSH, LQKENI. The CDR3 DNA sequence: TGTGCCAGCTCTCTTGGACTAGCAACCGGGGAGCTGTTTTTT. As protein: CASSLGLATGELFF. Looking up the rest from reference TRBV18 and TRBJ2-2 gives the full variable domain: NAGVMQNPRHLVRRRGQEARLRCSPMKGHSHVYWYRQLPEEGLKFMVYLQKENIIDESGMPKERFSAEFPKEGPSILRIQQVVRGDSAAYFCASSLGLATGELFFGEGSRLTVL.

V gene TRBV11-2 combines with J gene TRBJ2-7, with TRBD2 identical over 7 bases. Germline CDR1 is SGHAT and CDR2 is FQNNGV. V lost 4 bases and J lost 4; bases outside the gene matches: 7. There are 14 residues in the CDR3. The CDR3 is CASSSSGTKYEQYF. The CDR3 coding sequence is TGTGCCAGCAGCTCGAGCGGGACGAAGTACGAGCAGTACTTC.

The chain joins TRBV7-8 to TRBJ2-7, with 9 bases lining up with TRBD1. V shed 3 bases and J 5 bases; nucleotides not matched to a gene: 8. The CDR3 has 15 amino acids. The germline CDR1 and CDR2 sequences are SGHVS and FQNEAQ. CDR3 sequence reads: CASSFAGTGYDEQYF. The CDR3 nucleotides read TGTGCCAGCAGCTTCGCCGGGACAGGGTACGACGAGCAGTACTTC.

The chain employs TRBV28 and TRBJ2-7; 7 bases are a match to TRBD1. The CDR3 runs 14 residues. CDR1 and CDR2 (germline): MDHEN, SYDVKM. The junction had 10 bases not matched to a gene; V was cut back by 7 bases and J by 4 bases. CDR3 DNA: TGTGCCAGCACCCGACCAGGGGGAGTGTACGAGCAGTACTTC. Protein product: CASTRPGGVYEQYF.

This clone was observed once. The V gene is TRBV5-1, the J gene TRBJ2-1, with D hard to call. Looked up from germline, CDR1 is SGHRS and CDR2 is YFSETQ. Deletions cut 0 bases from V and 7 bases from J, with 8 bases between. The CDR3 consists of 13 residues. The CDR3 sequence is CASSLGAVNEQFF. The CDR3 DNA reads TGCGCCAGCAGCTTGGGGGCCGTAAATGAGCAGTTCTTC.

This chain links TRBV19 with TRBJ1-2; 7 bases line up with TRBD1. Germline lookup yields CDR1 LNHDA and CDR2 SQIVND (reference sequence). The CDR3 runs to 17 residues. The junction had 10 bases not matched to a gene; V was cut back by 3 bases and J by 0 bases. The CDR3 bases are TGTGCCAGTAGTATTACCGGGACAGCTCTCACTAACTATGGCTACACCTTC. It codes for CASSITGTALTNYGYTF.

The chain has TRBV7-2 and TRBJ2-7; D assignment may be TRBD1 or TRBD2 (7 bases each). Trimming removed 1 base from V and 0 bases from J, with 19 bases in between. The CDR3 contains 18 residues. Germline V gives CDR1 SGHTA, CDR2 FQGNSA. The CDR3 DNA reads TGTGCCAGCAGCTTAGTTCCAGGGGGGGCGGGGAGCTCCTACGAGCAGTACTTC. This encodes CASSLVPGGAGSSYEQYF.

For the CDR3, the DNA is TGCGCCAGCAGGGGGGGAGCGGGAGTCGGAACAGATACGCAGTATTTT. Protein product: CASRGGAGVGTDTQYF. The V call is TRBV5-1, the J call TRBJ2-3; 8 nucleotides line up with TRBD2. The CDR3 consists of 16 residues. Germline CDR1 reads SGHRS; CDR2 reads YFSETQ. V trimming: 5 bases; J trimming: 3 bases; junction bases outside the gene matches: 11.

This chain joins TRBV29-1 and TRBJ2-3; D is uncertain. The CDR3 sequence is 12 residues long. From germline, CDR1 is SQVTM and CDR2 ANQGSEA. The V end lost 3 bases, the J end lost 0 bases, and 4 bases lay between the germline ends. The CDR3 region is CSVEQSTDTQYF. In nucleotides, the CDR3 is TGCAGCGTTGAGCAGAGCACAGATACGCAGTATTTT.

This chain joins TRBV7-9 and TRBJ2-1; D is perhaps TRBD2 (5 bases). CDR1 and CDR2 (germline): SEHNR, FQNEAQ (reference sequence). V dropped 3 bases and J dropped 2 bases, with 8 bases sitting between them. CDR3 size: 14 residues. This chain's CDR3 is CASSFRGTYNEQFF. Here the CDR3 DNA reads TGTGCCAGCAGCTTCCGGGGAACCTACAATGAGCAGTTCTTC.

This clone has a single count. The chain joins TRBV5-1 to TRBJ2-1; TRBD1 agrees at 7 bases. CDR1 is SGHRS and CDR2 is YFSETQ in the germline V gene. The CDR3 is made up of 16 amino acids. The ends lost 5 bases at V and 1 base at J; junction bases unmatched: 9. The DNA for the CDR3 is TGCGCCAGCAGGCTAGGGACAGCCTTATCCTACAATGAGCAGTTCTTC. Translation gives CASRLGTALSYNEQFF.

The chain is built from TRBV28 and TRBJ1-5; perhaps TRBD1 as D (5 bases). This CDR3 is 13 amino acids long. Germline V CDR1 and CDR2: MDHEN, SYDVKM. V was pared by 7 bases and J by 9 bases, with 16 bases between. The CDR3 DNA follows: TGTGCCAGCACCACCGGGACGCCAAGGCCCCAGCATTTT. It specifies CASTTGTPRPQHF.

V gene TRBV28 combines with J gene TRBJ2-3; 9 bases map to TRBD2. From germline, CDR1 is MDHEN and CDR2 SYDVKM. Trimming at V came to 4 bases and at J to 1 base, leaving 9 bases not matched to a gene. This CDR3 comprises 17 residues. The CDR3 DNA sequence: TGTGCCAGCAGTTCCGTTAGGTGGACTAGCGGCACAGATACGCAGTATTTT. It codes for CASSSVRWTSGTDTQYF.

The chain has TRBV5-6 and TRBJ2-1; 10 bases fit TRBD2. V lost 2 bases to trimming and J lost 5 bases; unmatched junction nucleotides: 13. Germline V gene sequence: CDR1 SGHDT, CDR2 YYEEEE. The CDR3 covers 18 residues. The CDR3 DNA reads TGTGCCAGCAGCTTATTAGGGCTAGCGGGAGATCTTAACAATGAGCAGTTCTTC. Translating it yields CASSLLGLAGDLNNEQFF.

The gene calls are TRBV15 and TRBJ2-7; 9 positions match TRBD1. The CDR3 loop spans 18 amino acids. J lost 0 bases, V lost 1 base, and 10 bases had no gene match. Germline-derived CDR1 and CDR2 are LNHNV and YYDKDF (reference sequence). The CDR3 sequence is CATSRGGGQGPSSYEQYF. CDR3 nucleotide sequence: TGTGCCACCAGCAGAGGAGGGGGACAGGGACCTTCCTCCTACGAGCAGTACTTC.

This sequence joins TRBV11-1 and TRBJ2-1, with 11 positions matching TRBD1. Germline V gene lookup returns CDR1 SGHAT and CDR2 FQDESV (reference sequence). The CDR3 covers 14 residues. V lost 1 base, J lost 10 bases, and 3 bases stayed unmatched. The CDR3 DNA follows: TGTGCCAGCAGCTTAGGGACAGGGGGCGCGGAGCAGTTCTTC. It specifies CASSLGTGGAEQFF.

In its sample, this clone was seen once. The sample carries other DNA sequences with the same CDR3. The chain uses TRBV28 and TRBJ2-5; D gene ambiguous. Between the trimmed V and J ends, which lost 6 bases and 5 bases, there was a span of 16 bases. This CDR3 is built from 14 residues. The germline CDR1 and CDR2 sequences are MDHEN and SYDVKM. This CDR3 is CASSPTSGGETQYF. The CDR3, as DNA: TGTGCCAGCAGCCCGACATCGGGTGGGGAGACCCAGTACTTC.